Below are 12 T cell receptor beta chains sequenced from a single sample in a study of cytomegalovirus exposure and HLA in healthy donors (dated by TCRdb to about 2017). Libraries were built with the immunoSEQ multiplex PCR assay. TCRdb obtained this table from immuneACCESS and retained in-frame rearrangements with V and J assigned. These tables miss some clones; where compared with another copy, unresolved V genes account for less than half of the shortfall, and the remainder is unexplained. This sample comprises approximately 140,000 clones, about 91% of them detected only once. The top ten hold around 8% of the sample. Input material: PBMCs. The receptors shown here come from a woman between 18 and 30 years old in good health and CMV-seropositive.

The chain joins TRBV27 to TRBJ2-7; tentatively, D is TRBD2 (7 bases). V dropped 1 base and J dropped 7 bases, with 17 bases sitting between them. CDR1 and CDR2 (germline): MNHEY, SMNVEV (reference sequence). CDR3 length equals 15 residues. The CDR3: CASSLLGRGAGEQYF. CDR3 sequence (DNA): TGTGCCAGCAGTTTATTGGGCAGGGGAGCGGGGGAGCAGTACTTC.

The chain uses TRBV6-1 and TRBJ2-7; D not certain. CDR1 and CDR2 (germline): MNHNS, SASEGT. This CDR3 has 13 amino acids. V was trimmed by 3 bases and J by 8 bases, leaving 14 bases between them. The CDR3 is CASSEGPTRQQYF. DNA for the CDR3: TGTGCCAGCAGTGAGGGCCCCACCAGACAGCAGTACTTC.

This clone was observed a single time. The V and J genes are TRBV5-1 and TRBJ2-4; D might be TRBD1 (7 bases). This CDR3 has 16 amino acids. V gave up 0 bases and J gave up 2 bases, with 12 bases separating them. From germline, CDR1 is SGHRS and CDR2 YFSETQ. The CDR3 DNA follows: TGCGCCAGCAGCTTGGCCCCAGGGGGGACCAAAAACATTCAGTACTTC. It yields the protein CASSLAPGGTKNIQYF.

V gene TRBV10-3 combines with J gene TRBJ2-7, with TRBD2 matching 9 bases. V shed 6 bases, J shed 1 base, and the junction held 4 bases outside the gene matches. The CDR3 extends over 14 amino acids. Germline V gene lookup returns CDR1 ENHRY and CDR2 SYGVKD. Here the CDR3 reads CAIRSAGGSYEQYF. Written as DNA, the CDR3 is TGTGCCATCAGATCAGCGGGAGGATCCTACGAGCAGTACTTC.

The chain employs TRBV5-1 and TRBJ2-3; TRBD1 aligns across 11 bases. The trim removed 5 bases at V and 12 bases at J, leaving 8 bases unmatched. This CDR3 spans 13 amino acids. Per the germline V gene, CDR1 is SGHRS and CDR2 is YFSETQ. The CDR3 DNA reads as TGCGCCAGCAGAGGGACGGGGACAGGGGGACAGTATTTT. Protein: CASRGTGTGGQYF.

V gene TRBV4-3 combines with J gene TRBJ1-2; the D gene is possibly TRBD1 (6 bases). Germline CDR1 and CDR2: LGHNA and YSLEER. CDR3 length: 19 residues. Trimming took off 0 bases at V and 1 base at J, with 21 bases between the two ends. CDR3 sequence reads: CASSQDKNRVSAFNYGYTF. The CDR3 nucleotides read TGCGCCAGCAGCCAAGATAAAAACAGGGTCTCTGCGTTTAACTATGGCTACACCTTC.

The chain employs TRBV4-1 and TRBJ2-5; D is ambiguous. The CDR3 has 15 residues. Germline CDR1 MGHRA, CDR2 YSYEKL. Between the trimmed V and J ends, which lost 1 base and 4 bases, there was a span of 13 bases. The CDR3 nucleotides are TGCGCCAGCAGCCAAGTTGTCAACTGGAGAGAGACCCAGTACTTC. Its translation is CASSQVVNWRETQYF.

The chain combines TRBV4-2 with TRBJ2-5; tentative D call: TRBD2 (6 bases). The CDR3 is made up of 16 amino acids. Trimming cost V 1 base and J 2 bases, with 14 bases left between them. CDR1 and CDR2 (germline): LGHNA, YNFKEQ. In DNA form, the CDR3 reads TGTGCCAGCAGCCAAGGATCCAGCGGGCCACAAGAGACCCAGTACTTC. Protein: CASSQGSSGPQETQYF.

This clone was seen just once. V gene TRBV28 combines with J gene TRBJ2-7; 11 bases fit TRBD2. The ends lost 8 bases at V and 2 bases at J; junction bases unmatched: 8. CDR1 and CDR2 from the germline V gene are MDHEN and SYDVKM. CDR3 length: 15 residues. The CDR3 region has the DNA TGTGCCAGCGCCGTTAGCGGGGGGGCCCCCTACGAGCAGTACTTC. Residues: CASAVSGGAPYEQYF.

The chain joins TRBV28 to TRBJ1-5, with D perhaps TRBD1 (5 bases). V was pared by 3 bases and J by 6 bases, with 15 bases between. Per germline, CDR1 MDHEN and CDR2 SYDVKM. The CDR3 is made up of 15 amino acids. The CDR3 sequence is CASSFRQGYGQPQHF. CDR3 nucleotide sequence: TGTGCCAGCAGTTTTAGGCAGGGCTATGGTCAGCCCCAGCATTTT.

The chain has TRBV15 and TRBJ2-5; D remains ambiguous. The CDR3 is made up of 13 amino acids. The germline V and J ends were trimmed by 0 bases and 5 bases, with 7 bases remaining between them. Germline V lookup: CDR1 LNHNV, CDR2 YYDKDF (reference sequence). The CDR3 coding sequence is TGTGCCACCAGCAGAGATAGCACTGAGACCCAGTACTTC. Translated, it gives CATSRDSTETQYF.

As DNA, the CDR3 is TGTGCCAGCAGCTTATCAGTGTATCTGAAGTCCGGGGAGCTGTTTTTT. Translated, it gives CASSLSVYLKSGELFF. J is TRBJ2-2 and V is TRBV7-8; D uncertain. The V end lost 2 bases, the J end lost 6 bases, and 16 bases lay between the germline ends. CDR3 size: 16 residues. Germline lookup yields CDR1 SGHVS and CDR2 FQNEAQ.